This T cell receptor (beta chain) was sequenced for a study of T cell responses to AZD1222 COVID-19 vaccine. The CDR3 consists of 13 residues. Trimming stripped 4 bases from V and 5 bases from J, with 11 bases between. The germline gives CDR1 KGHSH, CDR2 LQKENI. The protocol was immunoSEQ multiplex PCR, while the TCRdb copy is restricted to in-frame clones and leaves out a portion. The table lists more than 20,000 clones, roughly 84% of them singletons. The J gene is TRBJ1-1, the V gene TRBV18; unclear D gene. The specimen comprised peripheral blood, sampled 28 days after the second AZD1222 dose. This TCR was recovered from an adult who received the AZD1222 COVID-19 vaccine. The CDR3 DNA sequence: TGTGCCAGCTCACGAAATCGGGCAACTGAAGCTTTCTTT. It specifies CASSRNRATEAFF. Variable domain in full (rest from reference TRBV18 and TRBJ1-1): NAGVMQNPRHLVRRRGQEARLRCSPMKGHSHVYWYRQLPEEGLKFMVYLQKENIIDESGMPKERFSAEFPKEGPSILRIQQVVRGDSAAYFCASSRNRATEAFFGQGTRLTVV.